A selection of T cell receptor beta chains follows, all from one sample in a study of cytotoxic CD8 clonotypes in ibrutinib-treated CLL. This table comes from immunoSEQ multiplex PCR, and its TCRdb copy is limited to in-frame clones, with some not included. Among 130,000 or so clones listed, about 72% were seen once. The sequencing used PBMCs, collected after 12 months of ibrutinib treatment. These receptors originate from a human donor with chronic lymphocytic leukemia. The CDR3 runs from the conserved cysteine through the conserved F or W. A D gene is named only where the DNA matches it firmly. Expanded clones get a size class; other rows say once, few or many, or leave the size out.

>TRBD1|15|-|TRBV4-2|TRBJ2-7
CASSQVLQGKGEQYF
TGTGCCAGCAGCCAAGTACTACAGGGGAAGGGTGAGCAGTACTTC
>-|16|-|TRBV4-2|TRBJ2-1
CASSQEGGSSYNEQFF
TGTGCCAGCAGCCAAGAAGGGGGGAGCTCCTACAATGAGCAGTTCTTC
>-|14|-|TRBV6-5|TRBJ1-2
CASSTETGRKGYTF
TGTGCCAGCAGTACTGAGACAGGACGTAAAGGCTACACCTTC
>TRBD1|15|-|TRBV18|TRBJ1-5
CASSPGTDSNQPQHF
TGTGCCAGCTCACCAGGGACAGATTCCAATCAGCCCCAGCATTTT
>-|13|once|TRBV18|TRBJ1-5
CASSRGNNQPQHF
TGTGCCAGCTCACGAGGAAACAATCAGCCCCAGCATTTT
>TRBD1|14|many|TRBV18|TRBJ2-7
CASQMDRATYEQYF
TGTGCCAGCCAAATGGACAGGGCGACCTACGAGCAGTACTTC
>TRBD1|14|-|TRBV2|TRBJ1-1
CASSETRQGAAAFF
TGTGCCAGCAGTGAAACTCGGCAGGGGGCAGCAGCTTTCTTT
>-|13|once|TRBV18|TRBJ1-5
CASSPEGLQPQHF
TGTGCCAGCTCACCCGAGGGACTTCAGCCCCAGCATTTT
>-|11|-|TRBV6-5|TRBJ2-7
CASTRAGEQYF
TGTGCCAGCACGAGGGCGGGGGAGCAGTACTTC
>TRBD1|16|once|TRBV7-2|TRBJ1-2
CASSLWDREPFYGYTF
TGTGCCAGCAGCTTATGGGACAGGGAACCTTTCTATGGCTACACCTTC
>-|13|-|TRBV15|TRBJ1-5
CATSKGRNQPQHF
TGTGCCACCAGCAAGGGTCGGAATCAGCCCCAGCATTTT
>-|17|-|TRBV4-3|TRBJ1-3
CASSQEPGPNSGNTIYF
TGCGCCAGCAGCCAAGAACCAGGGCCCAATTCTGGAAACACCATATATTTT
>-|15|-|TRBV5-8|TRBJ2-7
CASSLLGTVYYEQYF
TGTGCCAGCAGCCTCCTCGGGACGGTTTATTACGAGCAGTACTTC
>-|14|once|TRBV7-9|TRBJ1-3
CASSPGPSGNTIYF
TGTGCCAGCAGTCCAGGCCCCAGTGGAAACACCATATATTTT
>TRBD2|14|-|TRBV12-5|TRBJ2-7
CASGSAGERYEQYF
TGTGCTAGTGGTTCCGCGGGAGAAAGGTACGAGCAGTACTTC
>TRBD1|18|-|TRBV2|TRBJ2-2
CASSALGQVGTNTGELFF
TGTGCCAGCAGTGCCCTAGGACAGGTGGGGACGAACACCGGGGAGCTGTTTTTT
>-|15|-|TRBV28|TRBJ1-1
CASSSPAGADTEAFF
TGTGCCAGCAGTAGCCCCGCGGGGGCGGACACTGAAGCTTTCTTT
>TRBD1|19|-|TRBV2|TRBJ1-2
CASSDLYRTGDNLVYGYTF
TGTGCCAGCAGTGATCTATATCGGACAGGGGATAATCTAGTCTATGGCTACACCTTC
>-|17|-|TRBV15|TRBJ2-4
CATSRVVGQLAKNIQYF
TGTGCCACCAGCAGAGTCGTAGGACAGCTAGCCAAAAACATTCAGTACTTC
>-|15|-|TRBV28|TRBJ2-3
CASSYLVGGSDTQYF
TGTGCCAGCAGTTACTTAGTCGGGGGATCCGATACGCAGTATTTT
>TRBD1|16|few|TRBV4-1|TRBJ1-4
CASSHSVGTGGEKLFF
TGCGCCAGCAGCCATTCAGTGGGGACAGGTGGGGAAAAACTGTTTTTT
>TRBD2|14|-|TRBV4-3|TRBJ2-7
CASSQLAESYEQYF
TGCGCCAGCAGCCAACTAGCGGAGTCCTACGAGCAGTACTTC
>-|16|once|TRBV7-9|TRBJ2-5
CASSPKIRGAKETQYF
TGTGCCAGCAGTCCCAAAATCCGGGGGGCGAAGGAGACCCAGTACTTC
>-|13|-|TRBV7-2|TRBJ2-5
CASLGLTQETQYF
TGTGCCAGCCTCGGACTGACACAAGAGACCCAGTACTTC
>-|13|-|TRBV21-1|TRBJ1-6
CASSKEIPVPLHF
TGTGCCAGCAGCAAAGAGATCCCGGTACCCCTCCACTTT
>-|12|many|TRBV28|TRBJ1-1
CASSYELGEAFF
TGTGCCAGCAGTTATGAACTCGGTGAAGCTTTCTTT
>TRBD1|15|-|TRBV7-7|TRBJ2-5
CASSLGGTAQETQYF
TGTGCCAGCAGCTTAGGAGGGACAGCCCAAGAGACCCAGTACTTC
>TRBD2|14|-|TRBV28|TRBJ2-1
CASRAGGRYNEQFF
TGTGCCAGCAGAGCGGGGGGACGCTACAATGAGCAGTTCTTC
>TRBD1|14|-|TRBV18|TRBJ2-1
CASSPSQGQYEQFF
TGTGCCAGCTCACCCTCACAGGGGCAATATGAGCAGTTCTTC
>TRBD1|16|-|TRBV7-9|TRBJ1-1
CASSAPDRGMNTEAFF
TGTGCCAGCAGCGCTCCGGACAGGGGTATGAACACTGAAGCTTTCTTT
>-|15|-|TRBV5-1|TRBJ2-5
CASSLALRVGETQYF
TGCGCCAGCAGCTTGGCACTTAGGGTAGGCGAGACCCAGTACTTC
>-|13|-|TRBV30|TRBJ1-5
CAWSVLGVQPQHF
TGTGCCTGGAGTGTACTCGGGGTTCAGCCCCAGCATTTT
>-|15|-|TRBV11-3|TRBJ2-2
CASSPRGRGTGELFF
TGTGCCAGCAGCCCCAGGGGTAGGGGCACCGGGGAGCTGTTTTTT
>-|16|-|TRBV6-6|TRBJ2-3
CASSYSTPLVTDTQYF
TGTGCCAGCAGTTACTCGACTCCCCTAGTCACAGATACGCAGTATTTT
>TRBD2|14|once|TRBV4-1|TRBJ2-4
CASSPREGGNIQYF
TGCGCCAGCAGCCCACGGGAGGGCGGGAACATTCAGTACTTC
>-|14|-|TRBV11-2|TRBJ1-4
CASRSEWINEKLFF
TGTGCCAGCCGTTCAGAGTGGATTAATGAAAAACTGTTTTTT
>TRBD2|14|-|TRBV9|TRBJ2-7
CASSGTSGGYEQYF
TGTGCCAGCAGCGGCACTAGCGGGGGCTACGAGCAGTACTTC
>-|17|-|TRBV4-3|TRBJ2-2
CASSQEAGRSRTGELFF
TGCGCCAGCAGCCAAGAAGCCGGCCGGAGCCGCACCGGGGAGCTGTTTTTT
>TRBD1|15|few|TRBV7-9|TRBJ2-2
CASSLDRGYSGELFF
TGTGCCAGCAGCTTAGACAGGGGATATTCCGGGGAGCTGTTTTTT
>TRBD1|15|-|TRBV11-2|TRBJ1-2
CASSLDLGQGNGYTF
TGTGCCAGCAGCTTAGATCTGGGACAGGGTAATGGCTACACCTTC
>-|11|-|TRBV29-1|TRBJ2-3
CSVPGRDTQYF
TGCAGCGTGCCAGGGAGGGATACGCAGTATTTT
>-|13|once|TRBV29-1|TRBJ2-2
CSVTQVNTGELFF
TGCAGCGTAACACAGGTGAACACCGGGGAGCTGTTTTTT
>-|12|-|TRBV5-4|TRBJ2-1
CASSLDSNEQFF
TGTGCCAGCAGCCTCGACTCCAATGAGCAGTTCTTC
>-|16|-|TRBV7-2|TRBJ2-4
CASSLGGGRTKNIQYF
TGTGCCAGCAGCTTAGGAGGGGGGAGAACCAAAAACATTCAGTACTTC
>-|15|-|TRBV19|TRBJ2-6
CASSIDGSGANVLTF
TGTGCCAGTAGTATAGACGGCTCTGGGGCCAACGTCCTGACTTTC
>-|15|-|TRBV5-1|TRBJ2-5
CASSLVVGREETQYF
TGCGCCAGCAGCTTGGTAGTCGGCAGGGAAGAGACCCAGTACTTC
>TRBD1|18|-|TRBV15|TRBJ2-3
CATSRDPDPGQGLDTQYF
TGTGCCACCAGCAGAGATCCCGATCCGGGACAGGGTTTAGATACGCAGTATTTT
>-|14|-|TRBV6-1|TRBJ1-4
CASQLWATNEKLFF
TGTGCCAGCCAGCTTTGGGCAACTAATGAAAAACTGTTTTTT
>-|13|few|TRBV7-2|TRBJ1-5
CASSFGELQPQHF
TGTGCCAGCAGCTTTGGAGAATTACAGCCCCAGCATTTT
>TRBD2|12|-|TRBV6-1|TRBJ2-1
CAFSGTPDKQFF
TGTGCCTTTAGCGGGACCCCAGATAAGCAGTTCTTC
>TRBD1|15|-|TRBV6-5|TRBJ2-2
CASRLGTGDTGELFF
TGTGCCAGCCGTCTCGGGACAGGGGACACCGGGGAGCTGTTTTTT
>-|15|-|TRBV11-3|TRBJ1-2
CASSLDSGGIYGYTF
TGTGCCAGCAGCTTAGATAGCGGGGGGATCTATGGCTACACCTTC
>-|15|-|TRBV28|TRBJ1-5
CASSLPGQSNQPQHF
TGTGCCAGCAGTTTACCGGGGCAGTCCAATCAGCCCCAGCATTTT
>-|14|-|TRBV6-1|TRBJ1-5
CASSDPGSNQPQHF
TGTGCCAGCAGTGACCCTGGGAGCAATCAGCCCCAGCATTTT
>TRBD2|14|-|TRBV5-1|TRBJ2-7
CASSFLGLAYEQYF
TGCGCCAGCAGCTTTTTGGGACTAGCATACGAGCAGTACTTC
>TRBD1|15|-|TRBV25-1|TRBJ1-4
CASSGWTGAAEKLFF
TGTGCCAGCAGTGGGTGGACAGGGGCGGCTGAAAAACTGTTTTTT
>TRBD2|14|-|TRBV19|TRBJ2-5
CASRGSGSVETQYF
TGTGCCAGTAGGGGTAGCGGGAGCGTAGAGACCCAGTACTTC
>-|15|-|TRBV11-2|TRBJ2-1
CASSLDLGRTDEQFF
TGTGCCAGCAGCTTAGATCTAGGCCGGACGGATGAGCAGTTCTTC
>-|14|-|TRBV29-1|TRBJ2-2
CSVERQTNTGELFF
TGCAGCGTTGAGAGACAGACGAACACCGGGGAGCTGTTTTTT
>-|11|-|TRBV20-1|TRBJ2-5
CSAIGQETQYF
TGCAGTGCTATCGGGCAAGAGACCCAGTACTTC